A selection of T cell receptor beta chains follows, all from one sample in a study of blood T cell repertoires in COVID-19. Here immunoSEQ multiplex PCR was the method, and the copy in TCRdb shows in-frame clones only, minus some. Here the sample spans around 97,000 clones, 80% to 90% being singletons. The sequenced sample consisted of peripheral blood. These TCRs come from a human donor in a cohort sampled during active COVID-19. Both conserved end residues are part of each CDR3. A D gene is named only where the DNA matches it firmly. Some rows mark clone size as missing; the rest say once, few, many or name a class of expanded clone.

J gene: TRBJ1-4; D gene: TRBD1; V gene: TRBV19; clone size: .; CDR3 protein: CASTSSGQPNEKLFF; CDR3 DNA: TGTGCCAGTACCTCCTCGGGACAGCCGAATGAAAAACTGTTTTTT
J gene: TRBJ1-1; D gene: .; V gene: TRBV12-3/TRBV12-4; clone size: .; CDR3 protein: CASSLPLLEAFF; CDR3 DNA: TGTGCCAGCAGTTTACCCCTTCTTGAAGCTTTCTTT
J gene: TRBJ2-7; D gene: TRBD2; V gene: TRBV18; clone size: few; CDR3 protein: CASSPTLAGGSEQYF; CDR3 DNA: TGTGCCAGCTCGCCCACGCTAGCGGGAGGTAGCGAGCAGTACTTC
J gene: TRBJ2-2; D gene: .; V gene: TRBV6-5; clone size: once; CDR3 protein: CASSYSTGAYIGELFF; CDR3 DNA: TGTGCCAGCAGTTACTCAACGGGAGCATACATCGGGGAGCTGTTTTTT
J gene: TRBJ2-5; D gene: .; V gene: TRBV5-1; clone size: .; CDR3 protein: CASSSPSEGETQYF; CDR3 DNA: TGCGCCAGCAGCTCGCCCTCTGAGGGTGAGACCCAGTACTTC
J gene: TRBJ1-6; D gene: .; V gene: TRBV27; clone size: few; CDR3 protein: CASQTTSSYNSPLHF; CDR3 DNA: TGTGCCAGCCAGACAACTAGCTCCTATAATTCACCCCTCCACTTT
J gene: TRBJ2-7; D gene: .; V gene: TRBV28; clone size: .; CDR3 protein: CASSWSYEQYF; CDR3 DNA: TGTGCCAGCAGTTGGAGCTACGAGCAGTACTTC
J gene: TRBJ1-5; D gene: TRBD1; V gene: TRBV19; clone size: .; CDR3 protein: CASKTGYGSNQPQHF; CDR3 DNA: TGTGCCAGTAAGACAGGGTATGGGTCGAATCAGCCCCAGCATTTT
J gene: TRBJ1-2; D gene: TRBD1; V gene: TRBV7-3; clone size: .; CDR3 protein: CASSLNPDRGSGYTF; CDR3 DNA: TGTGCCAGCAGCTTAAACCCCGACAGGGGGTCTGGCTACACCTTC
J gene: TRBJ2-7; D gene: .; V gene: TRBV14; clone size: .; CDR3 protein: CASSQSGGVWHEQYF; CDR3 DNA: TGTGCCAGCAGCCAATCCGGCGGGGTATGGCACGAGCAGTACTTC
J gene: TRBJ2-5; D gene: .; V gene: TRBV18; clone size: .; CDR3 protein: CASSLQGFRQTQYF; CDR3 DNA: TGTGCCAGCTCGCTACAGGGTTTTCGGCAGACCCAGTACTTC
J gene: TRBJ2-5; D gene: .; V gene: TRBV5-1; clone size: few; CDR3 protein: CASSFGRGTAYF; CDR3 DNA: .
J gene: TRBJ1-4; D gene: .; V gene: TRBV3-1/TRBV3-2; clone size: few; CDR3 protein: CASSQSSTSTNEKLFF; CDR3 DNA: TGTGCCAGCAGCCAATCTTCAACATCAACTAATGAAAAACTGTTTTTT
J gene: TRBJ1-2; D gene: .; V gene: TRBV18; clone size: .; CDR3 protein: CASSQDRRGYTF; CDR3 DNA: TGTGCCAGCTCACAAGACAGACGGGGCTACACCTTC
J gene: TRBJ2-1; D gene: TRBD2; V gene: TRBV4-3; clone size: .; CDR3 protein: CASSQDEGGFNEQFF; CDR3 DNA: TGCGCCAGCAGCCAGGACGAGGGAGGGTTTAATGAGCAGTTCTTC
J gene: TRBJ2-3; D gene: TRBD2; V gene: TRBV25-1; clone size: .; CDR3 protein: CASGLAVFTDTQYF; CDR3 DNA: TGTGCCAGCGGACTAGCGGTTTTCACAGATACGCAGTATTTT
J gene: TRBJ1-2; D gene: TRBD1; V gene: TRBV6-5; clone size: .; CDR3 protein: CASSLQGAYYGYTF; CDR3 DNA: TGTGCCAGCAGTTTACAGGGGGCTTACTATGGCTACACCTTC
J gene: TRBJ2-7; D gene: TRBD2; V gene: TRBV15; clone size: .; CDR3 protein: CATSRDSTAGGQYF; CDR3 DNA: TGTGCCACCAGCAGAGACTCCACAGCGGGAGGGCAGTACTTC
J gene: TRBJ2-7; D gene: .; V gene: TRBV19; clone size: .; CDR3 protein: CASSESPQVTLYEQYF; CDR3 DNA: TGTGCCAGTAGTGAATCCCCCCAGGTCACGCTCTACGAGCAGTACTTC
J gene: TRBJ1-2; D gene: TRBD1; V gene: TRBV28; clone size: .; CDR3 protein: CASRGQGSGGYTF; CDR3 DNA: TGTGCCAGCAGGGGACAGGGGTCGGGTGGCTACACCTTC
J gene: TRBJ1-1; D gene: .; V gene: TRBV7-6; clone size: few; CDR3 protein: CASKDRNTEAFF; CDR3 DNA: TGTGCCAGCAAAGACAGGAACACTGAAGCTTTCTTT
J gene: TRBJ2-5; D gene: .; V gene: TRBV25-1; clone size: .; CDR3 protein: CASSALNRETQYF; CDR3 DNA: TGTGCCAGCAGTGCGCTAAACCGAGAGACCCAGTACTTC
J gene: TRBJ2-1; D gene: TRBD2; V gene: TRBV7-8; clone size: .; CDR3 protein: CASSRGASGRNEQFF; CDR3 DNA: TGTGCCAGCAGCCGAGGGGCTAGCGGGAGAAATGAGCAGTTCTTC
J gene: TRBJ1-1; D gene: .; V gene: TRBV12-3/TRBV12-4; clone size: few; CDR3 protein: CASSLRGTEAFF; CDR3 DNA: TGTGCCAGCAGTTTAAGAGGGACTGAAGCTTTCTTT
J gene: TRBJ2-7; D gene: TRBD2; V gene: TRBV5-1; clone size: once; CDR3 protein: CASSSLWTSGTPSEQYF; CDR3 DNA: TGCGCCAGCAGCTCCTTATGGACTAGCGGGACTCCCTCCGAGCAGTACTTC
J gene: TRBJ2-1; D gene: TRBD2; V gene: TRBV24-1; clone size: .; CDR3 protein: CATSEGRLAGIRDEQFF; CDR3 DNA: TGTGCCACCAGTGAAGGGAGACTAGCGGGAATTCGGGATGAGCAGTTCTTC
J gene: TRBJ1-4; D gene: TRBD1; V gene: TRBV27; clone size: .; CDR3 protein: CASRLQGAIEKLFF; CDR3 DNA: TGTGCCAGCAGGTTACAGGGGGCCATTGAAAAACTGTTTTTT
J gene: TRBJ2-7; D gene: .; V gene: TRBV3-1/TRBV3-2; clone size: .; CDR3 protein: CASSPGGDNTYEQYF; CDR3 DNA: TGTGCCAGCAGCCCCGGCGGAGATAATACGTACGAGCAGTACTTC
J gene: TRBJ1-2; D gene: .; V gene: TRBV7-9; clone size: .; CDR3 protein: CASSLNLYGYTF; CDR3 DNA: TGTGCCAGCAGCTTAAATCTCTATGGCTACACCTTC
J gene: TRBJ2-2; D gene: .; V gene: TRBV5-1; clone size: .; CDR3 protein: CASSKRFSRSEGPRNTGELFF; CDR3 DNA: TGCGCCAGCAGCAAGCGGTTCTCCCGATCGGAGGGCCCTCGGAACACCGGGGAGCTGTTTTTT
J gene: TRBJ2-5; D gene: TRBD2; V gene: TRBV4-1; clone size: few; CDR3 protein: CASSQDTIAGGVGQETQYF; CDR3 DNA: TGCGCCAGCAGCCAAGATACAATAGCGGGAGGAGTTGGCCAAGAGACCCAGTACTTC
J gene: TRBJ1-4; D gene: TRBD1; V gene: TRBV2; clone size: once; CDR3 protein: CASSRQGNRENEKLFF; CDR3 DNA: TGTGCCAGCAGTCGACAGGGAAACCGAGAGAATGAAAAACTGTTTTTT
J gene: TRBJ2-7; D gene: TRBD1; V gene: TRBV9; clone size: few; CDR3 protein: CASSASGQGPYEQYF; CDR3 DNA: TGTGCCAGCAGCGCCTCGGGACAGGGTCCCTACGAGCAGTACTTC
J gene: TRBJ1-2; D gene: .; V gene: TRBV24-1; clone size: .; CDR3 protein: CATSDTGFNYGYTF; CDR3 DNA: TGTGCCACCAGTGATACGGGATTCAACTATGGCTACACCTTC
J gene: TRBJ2-2; D gene: TRBD1; V gene: TRBV3-1/TRBV3-2; clone size: once; CDR3 protein: CASSQEAGTGVIGELFF; CDR3 DNA: TGTGCCAGCAGCCAAGAGGCCGGGACAGGGGTTATCGGGGAGCTGTTTTTT
J gene: TRBJ1-3; D gene: .; V gene: TRBV18; clone size: .; CDR3 protein: CASSQDSGVISGNTIYF; CDR3 DNA: TGTGCCAGCTCACAAGATTCAGGGGTGATCTCTGGAAACACCATATATTTT
J gene: TRBJ1-5; D gene: .; V gene: TRBV12-5; clone size: .; CDR3 protein: CASGLTSGGNQPQHF; CDR3 DNA: TGTGCTAGTGGTTTGACCTCGGGGGGCAATCAGCCCCAGCATTTT
J gene: TRBJ2-2; D gene: .; V gene: TRBV18; clone size: few; CDR3 protein: CASSPYVRGLLPGELFF; CDR3 DNA: TGTGCCAGCTCACCTTACGTCCGAGGACTACTCCCCGGGGAGCTGTTTTTT
J gene: TRBJ1-4; D gene: .; V gene: TRBV19; clone size: .; CDR3 protein: CASSAYSPTNEKLFF; CDR3 DNA: TGTGCCAGTAGTGCTTACAGTCCAACTAATGAAAAACTGTTTTTT
J gene: TRBJ1-5; D gene: .; V gene: TRBV6-6; clone size: once; CDR3 protein: CASSYRTENQPQHF; CDR3 DNA: TGTGCCAGCAGTTACCGGACAGAGAATCAGCCCCAGCATTTT
J gene: TRBJ1-2; D gene: TRBD1; V gene: TRBV9; clone size: .; CDR3 protein: CASSVGGRQGLSYGYTF; CDR3 DNA: TGTGCCAGCAGCGTAGGGGGTCGACAGGGCCTATCCTATGGCTACACCTTC
J gene: TRBJ2-5; D gene: TRBD1; V gene: TRBV14; clone size: .; CDR3 protein: CASSPLDRARTSTQYF; CDR3 DNA: TGTGCCAGCAGCCCCCTGGACAGGGCCAGAACATCGACCCAGTACTTC
J gene: TRBJ2-1; D gene: TRBD2; V gene: TRBV27; clone size: .; CDR3 protein: CASSLPSGSGDNEQFF; CDR3 DNA: TGTGCCAGCAGTTTACCTAGCGGGAGCGGGGACAATGAGCAGTTCTTC
J gene: TRBJ1-2; D gene: .; V gene: TRBV3-1/TRBV3-2; clone size: .; CDR3 protein: CASSYLANYGYTF; CDR3 DNA: TGTGCCAGCAGCTACTTAGCTAACTATGGCTACACCTTC
J gene: TRBJ2-7; D gene: .; V gene: TRBV4-2; clone size: .; CDR3 protein: CASSHYELAQGSYEQYF; CDR3 DNA: TGTGCCAGCAGCCATTACGAATTGGCCCAAGGGAGCTACGAGCAGTACTTC